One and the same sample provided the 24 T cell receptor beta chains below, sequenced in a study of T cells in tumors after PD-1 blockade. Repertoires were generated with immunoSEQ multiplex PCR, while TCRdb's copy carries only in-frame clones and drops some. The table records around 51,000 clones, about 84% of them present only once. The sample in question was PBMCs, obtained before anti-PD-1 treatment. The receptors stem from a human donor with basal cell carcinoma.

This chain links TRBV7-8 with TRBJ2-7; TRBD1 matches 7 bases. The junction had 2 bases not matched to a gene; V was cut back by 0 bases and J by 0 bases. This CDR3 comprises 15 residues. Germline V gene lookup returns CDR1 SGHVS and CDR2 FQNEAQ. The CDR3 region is CASSLAPGGSYEQYF. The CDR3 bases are TGTGCCAGCAGCTTAGCCCCAGGGGGCTCCTACGAGCAGTACTTC.

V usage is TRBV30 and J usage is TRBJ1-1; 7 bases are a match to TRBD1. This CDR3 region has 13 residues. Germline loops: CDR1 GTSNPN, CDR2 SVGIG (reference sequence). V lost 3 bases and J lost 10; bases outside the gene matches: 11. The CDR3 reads CAWRITGASAAFF. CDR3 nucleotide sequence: TGTGCCTGGAGGATTACAGGGGCCTCCGCAGCTTTCTTT.

The CDR3 loop reads CASSPRVTTDTQYF. DNA of the CDR3: TGCGCCAGCAGCCCCCGAGTAACCACAGATACGCAGTATTTT. This rearrangement joins TRBV4-1 to TRBJ2-3; D not resolved. The V and J ends lost 4 bases and 2 bases respectively, with 10 bases between them. Germline lookup yields CDR1 MGHRA and CDR2 YSYEKL. This CDR3 contains 14 residues.

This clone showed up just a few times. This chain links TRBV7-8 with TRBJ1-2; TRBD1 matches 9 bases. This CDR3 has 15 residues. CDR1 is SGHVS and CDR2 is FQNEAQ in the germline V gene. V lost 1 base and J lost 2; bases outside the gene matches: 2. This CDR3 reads CASSLVTGGNYGYTF. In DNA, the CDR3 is TGTGCCAGCAGCTTAGTTACAGGGGGCAACTATGGCTACACCTTC. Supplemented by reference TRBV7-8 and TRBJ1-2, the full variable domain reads GAGVSQSPRYKVAKRGQDVALRCDPISGHVSLFWYQQALGQGPEFLTYFQNEAQLDKSGLPSDRFFAERPEGSVSTLKIQRTQQEDSAVYLCASSLVTGGNYGYTFGSGTRLTVV.

The CDR3 protein is CASSLGASGGARELFF. In DNA form, the CDR3 reads TGTGCCAGCAGCTTAGGTGCGAGCGGGGGGGCCAGGGAGCTGTTTTTT. This sequence joins TRBV7-2 and TRBJ2-2; 10 bases are a match to TRBD2. J lost 9 bases, V lost 1 base, and 8 bases had no gene match. Per germline, CDR1 SGHTA and CDR2 FQGNSA. The CDR3 is 16 residues long.

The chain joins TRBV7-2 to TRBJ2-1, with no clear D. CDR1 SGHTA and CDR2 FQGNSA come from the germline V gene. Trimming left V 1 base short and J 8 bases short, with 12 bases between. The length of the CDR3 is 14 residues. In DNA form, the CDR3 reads TGTGCCAGCAGCTTAGTAAGGGTGGGCGATGAGCAGTTCTTC. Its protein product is CASSLVRVGDEQFF.

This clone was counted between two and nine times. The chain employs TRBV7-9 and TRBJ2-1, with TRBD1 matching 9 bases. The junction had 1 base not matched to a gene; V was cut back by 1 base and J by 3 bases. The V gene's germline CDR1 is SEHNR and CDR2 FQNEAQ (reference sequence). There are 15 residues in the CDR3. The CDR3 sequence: CASSLGDRDYNEQFF. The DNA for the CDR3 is TGTGCCAGCAGCTTAGGGGACAGGGACTACAATGAGCAGTTCTTC. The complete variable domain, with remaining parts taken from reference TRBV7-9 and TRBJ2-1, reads DTGVSQNPRHKITKRGQNVTFRCDPISEHNRLYWYRQTLGQGPEFLTYFQNEAQLEKSRLLSDRFSAERPKGSFSTLEIQRTEQGDSAMYLCASSLGDRDYNEQFFGPGTRLTVL.

This CDR3 reads CASSVEDTQYF. The CDR3, as DNA: TGTGCCAGCAGCGTAGAGGATACGCAGTATTTT. The chain recombines TRBV9 with TRBJ2-3; D ambiguous. V was cut by 0 bases and J by 6 bases, with 2 bases left in between. The CDR3 consists of 11 residues. Germline CDR1 SGDLS, CDR2 YYNGEE.

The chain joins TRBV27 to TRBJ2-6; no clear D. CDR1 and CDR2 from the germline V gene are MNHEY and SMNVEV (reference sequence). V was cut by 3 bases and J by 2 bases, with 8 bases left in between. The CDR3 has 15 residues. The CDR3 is CASSLLDTGANVLTF. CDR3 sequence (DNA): TGTGCCAGCAGTTTGCTGGATACTGGGGCCAACGTCCTGACTTTC.

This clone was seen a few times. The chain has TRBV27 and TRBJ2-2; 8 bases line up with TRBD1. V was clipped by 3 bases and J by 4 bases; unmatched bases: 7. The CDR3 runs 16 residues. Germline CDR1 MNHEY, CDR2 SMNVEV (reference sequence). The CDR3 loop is CASSFSGGAGTGELFF. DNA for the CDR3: TGTGCCAGCAGTTTTTCAGGGGGCGCCGGCACCGGGGAGCTGTTTTTT.

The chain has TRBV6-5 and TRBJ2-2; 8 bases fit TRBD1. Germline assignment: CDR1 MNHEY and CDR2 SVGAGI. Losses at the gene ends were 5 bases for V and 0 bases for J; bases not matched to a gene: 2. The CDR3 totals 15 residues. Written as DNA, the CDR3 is TGTGCCAGCAGTCGACAGGGGCCGAACACCGGGGAGCTGTTTTTT. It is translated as CASSRQGPNTGELFF.

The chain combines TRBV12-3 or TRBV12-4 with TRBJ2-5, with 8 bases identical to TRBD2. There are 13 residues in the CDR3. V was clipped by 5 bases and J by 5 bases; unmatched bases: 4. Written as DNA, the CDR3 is TGTGCCAGCAGTAGGACTAGCCGGGAGACCCAGTACTTC. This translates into CASSRTSRETQYF.

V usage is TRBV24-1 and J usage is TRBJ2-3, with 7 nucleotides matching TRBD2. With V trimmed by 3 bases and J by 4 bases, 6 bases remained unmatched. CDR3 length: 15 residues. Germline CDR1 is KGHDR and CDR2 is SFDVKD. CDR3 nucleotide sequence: TGTGCCACCAGTGATCCGAGACTAGCCGCAGATACGCAGTATTTT. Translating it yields CATSDPRLAADTQYF.

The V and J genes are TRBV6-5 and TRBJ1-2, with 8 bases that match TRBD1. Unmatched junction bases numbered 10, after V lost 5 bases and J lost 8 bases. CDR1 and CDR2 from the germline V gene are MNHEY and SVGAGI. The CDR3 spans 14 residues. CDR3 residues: CASSPNRGSGGYTF. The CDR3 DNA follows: TGTGCCAGCAGTCCTAACAGGGGGTCGGGCGGCTACACCTTC.

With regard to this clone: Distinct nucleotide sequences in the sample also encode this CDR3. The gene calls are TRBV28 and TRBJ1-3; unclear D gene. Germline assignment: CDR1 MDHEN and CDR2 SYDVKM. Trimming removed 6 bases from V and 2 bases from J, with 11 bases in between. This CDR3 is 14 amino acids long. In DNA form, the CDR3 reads TGTGCCAGCAGCCTTGGGAGGGCTGGAAACACCATATATTTT. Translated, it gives CASSLGRAGNTIYF.

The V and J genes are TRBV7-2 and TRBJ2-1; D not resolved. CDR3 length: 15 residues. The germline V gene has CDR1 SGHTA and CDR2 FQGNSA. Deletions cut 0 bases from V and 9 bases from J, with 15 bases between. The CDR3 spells CASSLAGSLITEQFF. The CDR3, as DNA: TGTGCCAGCAGCTTAGCAGGGTCGCTTATTACTGAGCAGTTCTTC.

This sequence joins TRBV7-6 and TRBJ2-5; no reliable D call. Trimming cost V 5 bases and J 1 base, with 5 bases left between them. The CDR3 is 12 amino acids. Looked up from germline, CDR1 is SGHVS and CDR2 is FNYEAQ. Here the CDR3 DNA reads TGTGCCAGCAGCACCCGCCAAGAGACCCAGTACTTC. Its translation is CASSTRQETQYF.

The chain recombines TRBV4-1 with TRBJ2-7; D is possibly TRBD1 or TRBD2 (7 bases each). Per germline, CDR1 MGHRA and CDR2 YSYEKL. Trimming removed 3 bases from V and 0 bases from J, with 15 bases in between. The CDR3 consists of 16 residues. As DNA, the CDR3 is TGCGCCAGCAGCCACAGGGGGGGGACAGCCTCCTACGAGCAGTACTTC. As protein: CASSHRGGTASYEQYF.

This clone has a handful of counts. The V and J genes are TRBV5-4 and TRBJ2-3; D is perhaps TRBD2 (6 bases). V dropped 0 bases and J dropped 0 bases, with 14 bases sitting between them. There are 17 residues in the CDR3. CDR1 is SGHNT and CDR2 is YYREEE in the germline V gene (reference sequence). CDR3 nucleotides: TGTGCCAGCAGCTTGGGTACCGGGACTTCTAGCACAGATACGCAGTATTTT. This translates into CASSLGTGTSSTDTQYF.

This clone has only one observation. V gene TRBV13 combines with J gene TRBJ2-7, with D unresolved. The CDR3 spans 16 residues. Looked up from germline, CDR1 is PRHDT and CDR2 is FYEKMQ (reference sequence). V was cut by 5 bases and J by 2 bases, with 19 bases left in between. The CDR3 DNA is TGTGCCAGCAGCCCCCGAGGACGGCCAGGACCCTACGAGCAGTACTTC. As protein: CASSPRGRPGPYEQYF.

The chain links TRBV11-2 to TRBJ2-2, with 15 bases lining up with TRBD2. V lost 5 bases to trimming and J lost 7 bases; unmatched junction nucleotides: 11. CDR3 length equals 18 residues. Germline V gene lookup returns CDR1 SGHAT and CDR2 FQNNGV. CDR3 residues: CASSNPGLAGGHFGELFF. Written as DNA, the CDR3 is TGTGCCAGCAGCAACCCGGGACTAGCGGGGGGTCATTTCGGGGAGCTGTTTTTT.

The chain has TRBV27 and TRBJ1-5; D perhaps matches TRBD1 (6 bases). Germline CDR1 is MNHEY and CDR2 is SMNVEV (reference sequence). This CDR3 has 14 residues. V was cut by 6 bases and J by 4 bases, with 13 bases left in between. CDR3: CASRLQGGNQPQHF. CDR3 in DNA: TGTGCCAGCAGACTACAGGGAGGGAATCAGCCCCAGCATTTT.

CDR3 amino acids: CATSKGPGSNQPQHF. CDR3 bases: TGTGCCACCAGCAAAGGCCCCGGCAGCAATCAGCCCCAGCATTTT. V is TRBV15 and J is TRBJ1-5; unclear D gene. Germline values: CDR1 LNHNV, CDR2 YYDKDF (reference sequence). The CDR3 is 15 residues long. With 4 bases removed from V and 1 base from J, the gap between germline ends came to 11 bases.

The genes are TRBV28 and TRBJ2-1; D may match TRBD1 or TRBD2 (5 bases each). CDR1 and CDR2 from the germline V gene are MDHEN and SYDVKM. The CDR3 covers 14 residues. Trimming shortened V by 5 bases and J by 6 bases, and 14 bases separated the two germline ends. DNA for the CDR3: TGTGCCAGCAGTCCGGAGAGGGGCCCCAATGAGCAGTTCTTC. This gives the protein CASSPERGPNEQFF.